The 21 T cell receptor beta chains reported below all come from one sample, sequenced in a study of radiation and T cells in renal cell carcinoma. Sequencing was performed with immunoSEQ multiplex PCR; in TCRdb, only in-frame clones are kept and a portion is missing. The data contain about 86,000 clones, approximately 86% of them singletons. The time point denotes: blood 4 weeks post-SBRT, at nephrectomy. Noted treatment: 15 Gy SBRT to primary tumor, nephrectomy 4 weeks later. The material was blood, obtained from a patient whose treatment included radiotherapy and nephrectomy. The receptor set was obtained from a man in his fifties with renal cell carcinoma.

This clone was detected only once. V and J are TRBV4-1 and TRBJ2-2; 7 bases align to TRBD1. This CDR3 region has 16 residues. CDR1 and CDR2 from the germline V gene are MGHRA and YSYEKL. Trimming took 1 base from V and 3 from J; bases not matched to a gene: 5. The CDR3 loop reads CASSQVRDSYTGELFF. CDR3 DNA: TGCGCCAGCAGCCAAGTCCGGGACAGTTACACCGGGGAGCTGTTTTTT.

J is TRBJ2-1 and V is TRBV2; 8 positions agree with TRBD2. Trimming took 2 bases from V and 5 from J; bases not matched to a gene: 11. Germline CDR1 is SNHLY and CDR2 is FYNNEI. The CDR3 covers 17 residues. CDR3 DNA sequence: TGTGCCAGCAGTGAAATGGCGGCTAGCGGGCCGCACAATGAGCAGTTCTTC. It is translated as CASSEMAASGPHNEQFF.

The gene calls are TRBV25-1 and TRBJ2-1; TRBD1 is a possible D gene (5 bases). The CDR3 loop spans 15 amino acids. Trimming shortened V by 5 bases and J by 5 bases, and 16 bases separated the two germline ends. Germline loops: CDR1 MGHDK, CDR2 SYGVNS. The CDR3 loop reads CASSQGVRYDNEQFF. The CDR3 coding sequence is TGTGCCAGCAGTCAGGGTGTCAGGTATGACAATGAGCAGTTCTTC.

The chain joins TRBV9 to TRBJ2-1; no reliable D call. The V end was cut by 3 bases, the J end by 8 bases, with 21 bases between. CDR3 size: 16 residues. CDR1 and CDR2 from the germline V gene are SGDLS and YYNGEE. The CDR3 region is CASSASRARIGDEQFF. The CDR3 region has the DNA TGTGCCAGCAGCGCCAGCCGGGCCCGAATAGGCGATGAGCAGTTCTTC. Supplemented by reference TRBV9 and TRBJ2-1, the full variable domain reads DSGVTQTPKHLITATGQRVTLRCSPRSGDLSVYWYQQSLDQGLQFLIQYYNGEERAKGNILERFSAQQFPDLHSELNLSSLELGDSALYFCASSASRARIGDEQFFGPGTRLTVL.

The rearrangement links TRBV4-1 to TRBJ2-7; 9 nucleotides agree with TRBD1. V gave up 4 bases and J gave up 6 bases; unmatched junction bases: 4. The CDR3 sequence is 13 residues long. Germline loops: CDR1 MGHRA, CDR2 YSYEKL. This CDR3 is CASSLGQGREQYF. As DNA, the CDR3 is TGCGCCAGCAGCCTGGGACAGGGCCGCGAGCAGTACTTC.

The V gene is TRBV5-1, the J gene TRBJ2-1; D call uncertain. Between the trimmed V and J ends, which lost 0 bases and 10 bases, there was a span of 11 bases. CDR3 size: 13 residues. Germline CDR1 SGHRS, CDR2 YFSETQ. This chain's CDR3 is CASSLGQAGEQFF. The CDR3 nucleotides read TGCGCCAGCAGCTTGGGTCAGGCCGGGGAGCAGTTCTTC.

The CDR3: CASSLTGTGDYEQYF. The DNA for the CDR3 is TGTGCCAGCAGCTTAACCGGGACAGGAGATTACGAGCAGTACTTC. The chain carries TRBV7-2 and TRBJ2-7; 8 nucleotides align to TRBD1. Germline CDR1 is SGHTA and CDR2 is FQGNSA. The length of the CDR3 is 15 residues. The V and J ends lost 2 bases and 4 bases, in that order; junction bases with no gene match: 7.

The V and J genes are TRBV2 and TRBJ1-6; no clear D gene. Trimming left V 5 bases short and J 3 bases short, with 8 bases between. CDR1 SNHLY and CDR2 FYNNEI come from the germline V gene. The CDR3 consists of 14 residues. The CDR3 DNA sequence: TGTGCCAGCAGTCAGGAAATCTATAATTCACCCCTCCACTTT. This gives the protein CASSQEIYNSPLHF.

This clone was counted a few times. In nucleotides, the CDR3 is TGTGCCTGGAGTGTACGTAATGCAGCGAACACTGAAGCTTTCTTT. Its translation: CAWSVRNAANTEAFF. The chain recombines TRBV30 with TRBJ1-1; D not resolved. V was cut by 0 bases and J by 1 base, with 12 bases left in between. The CDR3 contains 15 residues. The germline V gene has CDR1 GTSNPN and CDR2 SVGIG (reference sequence).

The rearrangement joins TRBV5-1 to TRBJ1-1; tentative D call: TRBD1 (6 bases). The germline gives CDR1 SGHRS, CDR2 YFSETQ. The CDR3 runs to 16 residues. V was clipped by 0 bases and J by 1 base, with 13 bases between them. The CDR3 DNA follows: TGCGCCAGCAGCTTGGAGGGACACCCGGGGAACACTGAAGCTTTCTTT. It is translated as CASSLEGHPGNTEAFF.

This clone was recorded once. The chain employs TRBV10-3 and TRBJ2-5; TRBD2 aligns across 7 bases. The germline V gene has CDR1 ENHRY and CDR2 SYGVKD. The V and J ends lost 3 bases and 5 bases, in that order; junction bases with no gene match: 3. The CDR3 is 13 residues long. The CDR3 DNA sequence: TGTGCCATCAGTGACTGGGGGGGGGAGACCCAGTACTTC. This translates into CAISDWGGETQYF.

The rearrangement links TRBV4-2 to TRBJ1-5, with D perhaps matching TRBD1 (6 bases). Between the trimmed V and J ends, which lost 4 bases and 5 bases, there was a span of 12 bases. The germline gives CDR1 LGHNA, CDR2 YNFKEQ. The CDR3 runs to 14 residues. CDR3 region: CASSPDRKDQPQHF. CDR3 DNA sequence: TGTGCCAGCAGCCCGGACAGAAAGGATCAGCCCCAGCATTTT.

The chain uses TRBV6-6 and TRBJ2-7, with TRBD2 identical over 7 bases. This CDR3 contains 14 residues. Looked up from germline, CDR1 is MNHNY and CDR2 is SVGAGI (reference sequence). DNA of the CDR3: TGTGCAAGCCGAGGGGAGGGAACCTCAAACGAGCAGTACTTC. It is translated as CASRGEGTSNEQYF.

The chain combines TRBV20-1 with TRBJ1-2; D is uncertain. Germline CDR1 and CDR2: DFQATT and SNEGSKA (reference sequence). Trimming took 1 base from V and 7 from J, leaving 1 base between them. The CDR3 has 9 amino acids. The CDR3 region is CSARVGYTF. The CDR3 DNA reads TGCAGTGCTAGAGTTGGCTACACCTTC.

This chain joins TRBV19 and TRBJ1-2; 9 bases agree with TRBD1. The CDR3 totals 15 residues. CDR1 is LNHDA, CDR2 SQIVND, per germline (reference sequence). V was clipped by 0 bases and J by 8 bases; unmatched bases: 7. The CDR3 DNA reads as TGTGCCAGTAGTATAGAAGGACAGGGGTTGCGAGGCTACACCTTC. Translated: CASSIEGQGLRGYTF. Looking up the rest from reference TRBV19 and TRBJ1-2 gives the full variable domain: DGGITQSPKYLFRKEGQNVTLSCEQNLNHDAMYWYRQDPGQGLRLIYYSQIVNDFQKGDIAEGYSVSREKKESFPLTVTSAQKNPTAFYLCASSIEGQGLRGYTFGSGTRLTVV.

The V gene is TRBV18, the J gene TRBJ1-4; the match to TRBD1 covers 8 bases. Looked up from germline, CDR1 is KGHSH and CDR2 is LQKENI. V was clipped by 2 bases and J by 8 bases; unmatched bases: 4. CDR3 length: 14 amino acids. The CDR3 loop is CASSPGTGREKLFF. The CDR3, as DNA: TGTGCCAGCTCACCAGGGACAGGAAGGGAAAAACTGTTTTTT.

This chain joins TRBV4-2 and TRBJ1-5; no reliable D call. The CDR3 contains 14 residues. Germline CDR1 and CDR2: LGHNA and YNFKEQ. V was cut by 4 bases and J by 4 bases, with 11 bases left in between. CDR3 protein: CASSLTGDNQPQHF. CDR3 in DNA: TGTGCCAGCAGCCTTACTGGGGATAATCAGCCCCAGCATTTT.

CDR3 coding DNA: TGCGCCAGCAGTGGGACAGGCGGTTTCTCTGGAAACACCATATATTTT. Residues: CASSGTGGFSGNTIYF. The J gene is TRBJ1-3, the V gene TRBV10-1; 7 bases are a match to TRBD1. Germline-derived CDR1 and CDR2 are WNHNN and SYGVQD (reference sequence). The CDR3 consists of 16 residues. The trim removed 4 bases at V and 0 bases at J, leaving 6 bases unmatched.

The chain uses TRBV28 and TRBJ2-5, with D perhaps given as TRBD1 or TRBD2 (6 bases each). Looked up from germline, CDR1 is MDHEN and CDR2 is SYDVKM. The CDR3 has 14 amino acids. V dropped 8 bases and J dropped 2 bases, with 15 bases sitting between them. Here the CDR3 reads CASGRAGHQETQYF. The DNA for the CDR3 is TGTGCCAGCGGAAGGGCGGGACATCAAGAGACCCAGTACTTC.

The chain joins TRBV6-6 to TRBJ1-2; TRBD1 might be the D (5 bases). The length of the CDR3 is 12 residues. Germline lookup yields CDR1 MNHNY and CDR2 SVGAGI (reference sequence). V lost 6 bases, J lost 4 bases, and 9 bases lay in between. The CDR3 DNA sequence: TGTGCCAGCAGCCTAAGGGGCTATGGCTACACCTTC. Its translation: CASSLRGYGYTF.

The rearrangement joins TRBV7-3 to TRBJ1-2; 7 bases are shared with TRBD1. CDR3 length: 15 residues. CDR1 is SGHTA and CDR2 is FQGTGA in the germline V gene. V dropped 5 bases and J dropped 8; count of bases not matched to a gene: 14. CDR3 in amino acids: CASSQGDSSYAGYTF. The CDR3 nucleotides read TGTGCCAGCAGCCAAGGGGACAGTTCCTATGCGGGCTACACCTTC.